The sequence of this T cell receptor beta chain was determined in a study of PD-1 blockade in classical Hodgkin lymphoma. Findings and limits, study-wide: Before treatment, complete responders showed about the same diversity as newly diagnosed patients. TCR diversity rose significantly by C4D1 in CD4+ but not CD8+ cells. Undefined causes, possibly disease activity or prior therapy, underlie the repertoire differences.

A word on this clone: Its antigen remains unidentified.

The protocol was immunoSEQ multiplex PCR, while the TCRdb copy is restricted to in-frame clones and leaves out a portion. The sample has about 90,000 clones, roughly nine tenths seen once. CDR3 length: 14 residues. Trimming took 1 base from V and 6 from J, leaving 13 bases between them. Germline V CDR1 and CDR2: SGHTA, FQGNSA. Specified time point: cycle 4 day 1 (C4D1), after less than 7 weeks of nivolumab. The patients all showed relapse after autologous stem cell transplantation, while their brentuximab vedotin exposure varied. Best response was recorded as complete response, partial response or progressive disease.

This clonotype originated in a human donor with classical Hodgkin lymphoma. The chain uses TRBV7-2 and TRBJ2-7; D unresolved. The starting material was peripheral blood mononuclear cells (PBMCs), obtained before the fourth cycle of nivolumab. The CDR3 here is CASSLGYLGGEQYF. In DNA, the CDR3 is TGTGCCAGCAGCTTAGGGTACTTGGGTGGCGAGCAGTACTTC.